The 27 T cell receptor beta chains listed next were all sequenced from one sample in a study of blood T cell repertoires in COVID-19 (dated by TCRdb to 2020 to 2022). Library prep was done by the immunoSEQ multiplex PCR assay. Here the immuneACCESS table is served through TCRdb, limited to in-frame sequences with V and J called. Missing clones are a known gap in these copies; in checked studies unresolved V genes cover under half, and the rest lacks a known reason. This sample holds under 400,000 clones; almost 90% were observed only once. The ten largest clones represent 2.5% to 3% of the sample. Input material: peripheral blood. The receptors shown here come from a young woman with COVID-19, enrolled during active disease.

In nucleotides, the CDR3 is TGTGCCAGCAGCCCTGGACAGACCTACAATGAGCAGTTCTTC. Its protein product is CASSPGQTYNEQFF. The rearrangement links TRBV5-4 to TRBJ2-1, with D maybe TRBD1 (6 bases). CDR1 SGHNT and CDR2 YYREEE come from the germline V gene (reference sequence). The CDR3 loop spans 14 amino acids. The V and J ends lost 4 bases and 2 bases respectively, with 10 bases between them. The full variable domain, rest sourced from reference TRBV5-4 and TRBJ2-1, is ETGVTQSPTHLIKTRGQQVTLRCSSQSGHNTVSWYQQALGQGPQFIFQYYREEENGRGNFPPRFSGLQFPNYSSELNVNALELDDSALYLCASSPGQTYNEQFFGPGTRLTVL.

This clone has just one count. The chain joins TRBV5-1 to TRBJ2-5; a possible D gene is TRBD2 (6 bases). Germline CDR1 is SGHRS and CDR2 is YFSETQ. V was trimmed by 6 bases and J by 2 bases, leaving 11 bases between them. CDR3 size: 13 residues. CDR3 nucleotide sequence: TGCGCCAGCAACCGGGACTCGCAAGAGACCCAGTACTTC. This codes for CASNRDSQETQYF.

CDR3 coding DNA: TGTGCCAGTAGTGATCAAGACAGCGACTATGGCTACACCTTC. Amino acid sequence: CASSDQDSDYGYTF. The chain carries TRBV19 and TRBJ1-2; D is perhaps TRBD1 (5 bases). This CDR3 region has 14 residues. V lost 5 bases and J 3 bases, leaving 13 bases between the germline ends. Germline values: CDR1 LNHDA, CDR2 SQIVND (reference sequence). Full variable domain (missing parts from reference TRBV19 and TRBJ1-2): DGGITQSPKYLFRKEGQNVTLSCEQNLNHDAMYWYRQDPGQGLRLIYYSQIVNDFQKGDIAEGYSVSREKKESFPLTVTSAQKNPTAFYLCASSDQDSDYGYTFGSGTRLTVV.

J is TRBJ2-7 and V is TRBV19; D is perhaps TRBD2 (5 bases). Trimming took off 2 bases at V and 4 bases at J, with 12 bases between the two ends. The CDR3 has 14 residues. Germline V gene sequence: CDR1 LNHDA, CDR2 SQIVND (reference sequence). CDR3 DNA sequence: TGTGCCAGTAGTATAACGGGGAGTTATTACGAGCAGTACTTC. This codes for CASSITGSYYEQYF.

The chain has TRBV28 and TRBJ1-5; 8 bases fit TRBD1. The trim removed 6 bases at V and 5 bases at J, leaving 6 bases unmatched. The CDR3 covers 14 residues. Germline V gene sequence: CDR1 MDHEN, CDR2 SYDVKM. DNA for the CDR3: TGTGCCAGCAGCCTGACAGGGGAGGATCAGCCCCAGCATTTT. This encodes CASSLTGEDQPQHF. The entire variable domain, with the rest obtained from reference TRBV28 and TRBJ1-5, is as follows: DVKVTQSSRYLVKRTGEKVFLECVQDMDHENMFWYRQDPGLGLRLIYFSYDVKMKEKGDIPEGYSVSREKKERFSLILESASTNQTSMYLCASSLTGEDQPQHFGDGTRLSIL.

The V gene is TRBV7-9, the J gene TRBJ2-2, with TRBD2 matching over 9 bases. This CDR3 region has 16 residues. Germline CDR1 and CDR2: SEHNR and FQNEAQ (reference sequence). With V trimmed by 1 base and J by 4 bases, 4 bases remained unmatched. DNA of the CDR3: TGTGCCAGCAGCTTAGTTGTAGCGGGAGTCACCGGGGAGCTGTTTTTT. This translates into CASSLVVAGVTGELFF.

V gene TRBV19 combines with J gene TRBJ2-1, with 7 bases that match TRBD2. V trimming: 6 bases; J trimming: 4 bases; junction bases outside the gene matches: 9. Germline CDR1 LNHDA, CDR2 SQIVND (reference sequence). The CDR3 covers 15 residues. Here the CDR3 DNA reads TGTGCCAGTAGCCCAAACCATAGCGGGTACAATGAGCAGTTCTTC. Residues: CASSPNHSGYNEQFF.

The rearrangement links TRBV28 to TRBJ2-3, with D perhaps given as TRBD1 or TRBD2 (5 bases each). Trimming stripped 10 bases from V and 0 bases from J, with 14 bases between. The CDR3 runs 14 residues. The germline V gene has CDR1 MDHEN and CDR2 SYDVKM. The CDR3 here is CATRVGGSTDTQYF. The CDR3 nucleotides read TGTGCCACCAGGGTTGGAGGAAGCACAGATACGCAGTATTTT.

The chain is built from TRBV7-6 and TRBJ1-1, with D perhaps matching TRBD1 (5 bases). Germline CDR1 reads SGHVS; CDR2 reads FNYEAQ. Trimming took 5 bases from V and 4 from J, leaving 17 bases between them. The CDR3 has 15 residues. CDR3 region: CASSPGAGGFTEAFF. In nucleotides, the CDR3 is TGTGCCAGCAGCCCTGGGGCAGGTGGTTTCACTGAAGCTTTCTTT.

This clone was found once. This rearrangement joins TRBV4-1 to TRBJ1-5; D perhaps matches TRBD1 (5 bases). Germline V gene sequence: CDR1 MGHRA, CDR2 YSYEKL. This CDR3 contains 16 residues. Trimming left V 0 bases short and J 6 bases short, with 15 bases between. CDR3 coding DNA: TGCGCCAGCAGCCAAGATATTTTGGGGCGAGGTCAGCCCCAGCATTTT. Protein product: CASSQDILGRGQPQHF.

This clone occurred once. The chain joins TRBV4-2 to TRBJ2-7, with TRBD2 identical over 14 bases. The CDR3 covers 17 residues. Losses at the gene ends were 4 bases for V and 0 bases for J; bases not matched to a gene: 5. The germline V gene encodes CDR1 LGHNA and CDR2 YNFKEQ. The CDR3 DNA is TGTGCCAGCAGCCTCCGGACTAGCGGGGGGAGCTCCTACGAGCAGTACTTC. Protein: CASSLRTSGGSSYEQYF.

The chain couples TRBV27 to TRBJ1-6; TRBD1 aligns across 7 bases. V trimming: 0 bases; J trimming: 6 bases; junction bases outside the gene matches: 5. The CDR3 sequence is 16 residues long. Germline CDR1 MNHEY, CDR2 SMNVEV (reference sequence). CDR3 sequence (DNA): TGTGCCAGCAGTTTATCCCGACAGGGACTTAATTCACCCCTCCACTTT. The encoded protein is CASSLSRQGLNSPLHF.

The table lists this clone with a count of one. V is TRBV6-1 and J is TRBJ2-1; 11 positions match TRBD2. Looked up from germline, CDR1 is MNHNS and CDR2 is SASEGT. The CDR3 covers 16 residues. V dropped 2 bases and J dropped 10; count of bases not matched to a gene: 10. The CDR3 DNA is TGTGCCAGCAGTGAATGGGAGGCGCTAGCGGGAGGAGAGCAGTTCTTC. It translates to CASSEWEALAGGEQFF.

V is TRBV7-3 and J is TRBJ2-7; 14 bases are shared with TRBD2. The V gene end was trimmed by 5 bases and the J gene end by 5 bases; junction bases not matched to a gene: 8. Germline assignment: CDR1 SGHTA and CDR2 FQGTGA. The CDR3 totals 16 residues. CDR3 region: CASSPGLAGGMHEQYF. CDR3 bases: TGTGCCAGCAGCCCAGGACTAGCGGGAGGTATGCACGAGCAGTACTTC.

This clone turned up a few times. The chain has TRBV19 and TRBJ1-1; 7 positions agree with TRBD1. V shed 3 bases, J shed 7 bases, and the junction held 5 bases outside the gene matches. Germline V gene lookup returns CDR1 LNHDA and CDR2 SQIVND (reference sequence). The CDR3 runs 13 residues. The CDR3 DNA sequence: TGTGCCAGTAGTATGGGGACAGATCTTGAAGCTTTCTTT. Translating gives CASSMGTDLEAFF.

This clone was counted once. The rearrangement joins TRBV5-4 to TRBJ2-7, with 7 bases lining up with TRBD2. The V segment lost 4 bases and the J segment 5 bases; nucleotides outside the gene matches: 12. The CDR3 runs to 15 residues. Germline V gene data show CDR1 as SGHNT and CDR2 as YYREEE (reference sequence). CDR3 coding DNA: TGTGCCAGCAGCCCTGGACTAGGCTCCCCTCACGAGCAGTACTTC. It is translated as CASSPGLGSPHEQYF.

The gene calls are TRBV6-5 and TRBJ1-2, with D tentatively TRBD1 (5 bases). The CDR3 is made up of 15 amino acids. Germline CDR1 and CDR2: MNHEY and SVGAGI. The V gene lost 4 bases and the J gene lost 4 bases, with 16 bases spanning the gap. The CDR3, as DNA: TGTGCCAGCAGTTCTCTAGGGATGGGGCTCTATGGCTACACCTTC. This sequence encodes CASSSLGMGLYGYTF.

The chain links TRBV7-9 to TRBJ2-3; 7 positions agree with TRBD1. Trimming cost V 6 bases and J 4 bases; bases outside gene matches: 4. CDR1 SEHNR and CDR2 FQNEAQ come from the germline V gene (reference sequence). CDR3 length: 13 amino acids. The chain's CDR3 is CASSWDSPDTQYF. As DNA, the CDR3 is TGTGCCAGCAGTTGGGACAGTCCAGATACGCAGTATTTT.

The J gene is TRBJ1-1, the V gene TRBV10-3, with D possibly matching TRBD1 (5 bases). The CDR3 has 16 residues. The V gene lost 3 bases and the J gene lost 5 bases, with 19 bases spanning the gap. In germline, CDR1 is ENHRY, CDR2 SYGVKD. The CDR3 DNA reads as TGTGCCATCAGTGATTGGGACTCCAAACGGGGTACTGAAGCTTTCTTT. Residues: CAISDWDSKRGTEAFF.

The chain couples TRBV18 to TRBJ1-2; 7 bases are a match to TRBD1. Germline CDR1 is KGHSH and CDR2 is LQKENI. V trimming: 8 bases; J trimming: 1 base; junction bases outside the gene matches: 4. The length of the CDR3 is 13 residues. The CDR3 bases are TGTGCCAGCCGGGACAGCGTTAACTATGGCTACACCTTC. This translates into CASRDSVNYGYTF.

The chain employs TRBV5-4 and TRBJ2-1, with a possible D match to TRBD1 (6 bases). V lost 3 bases, J lost 7 bases, and 14 bases lay in between. Germline V gene data show CDR1 as SGHNT and CDR2 as YYREEE (reference sequence). The CDR3 has 14 amino acids. CDR3 residues: CASSWGNRVNEQFF. The CDR3 nucleotides read TGTGCCAGCAGCTGGGGAAACAGGGTTAATGAGCAGTTCTTC.

The chain couples TRBV28 to TRBJ2-3; 7 bases agree with TRBD2. CDR3 length: 17 residues. J gave up 3 bases and V 4 bases, and 13 bases lay outside the gene matches. Germline lookup yields CDR1 MDHEN and CDR2 SYDVKM. The CDR3 reads CASSWQREAAVTDTQYF. CDR3 in DNA: TGTGCCAGCAGTTGGCAGCGGGAAGCGGCAGTAACAGATACGCAGTATTTT.

The rearrangement uses TRBV13 and TRBJ2-6; 8 bases are shared with TRBD1. CDR3 size: 16 residues. J lost 4 bases, V lost 5 bases, and 7 bases had no gene match. The germline CDR1 and CDR2 sequences are PRHDT and FYEKMQ (reference sequence). CDR3 sequence: CASSPMDRAGANVLTF. Written as DNA, the CDR3 is TGTGCCAGCAGCCCCATGGACAGGGCCGGGGCCAACGTCCTGACTTTC.

This chain connects TRBV19 to TRBJ1-3; 7 bases align to TRBD1. Germline lookup yields CDR1 LNHDA and CDR2 SQIVND (reference sequence). J was trimmed by 0 bases and V by 7 bases; bases with no gene match: 12. The CDR3 is 17 amino acids. The CDR3 spells CASTIRGDGISGNTIYF. CDR3 nucleotide sequence: TGTGCCAGTACCATCAGGGGGGACGGAATCTCTGGAAACACCATATATTTT.

This clone was seen a handful of times. J is TRBJ1-1 and V is TRBV6-5; D is possibly TRBD1 (5 bases). Germline V gene sequence: CDR1 MNHEY, CDR2 SVGAGI. The V end lost 4 bases, the J end lost 7 bases, and 16 bases lay between the germline ends. This CDR3 is built from 14 residues. DNA of the CDR3: TGTGCCAGCAGTTCGATGACAGAGAATGGTGAAGCTTTCTTT. Its protein is CASSSMTENGEAFF.

The gene calls are TRBV11-1 and TRBJ2-7; weak D call: TRBD1 (5 bases). V lost 1 base, J lost 4 bases, and 11 bases lay in between. CDR3 length equals 14 residues. Germline loops: CDR1 SGHAT, CDR2 FQDESV (reference sequence). The CDR3 protein is CASSLEARAYEQYF. The CDR3 DNA follows: TGTGCCAGCAGCTTAGAGGCCAGGGCTTACGAGCAGTACTTC. Combining the CDR3 with reference TRBV11-1 and TRBJ2-7 gives the whole variable domain EAEVAQSPRYKITEKSQAVAFWCDPISGHATLYWYRQILGQGPELLVQFQDESVVDDSQLPKDRFSAERLKGVDSTLKIQPAELGDSAMYLCASSLEARAYEQYFGPGTRLTVT.

This clone was recorded once. The junction differs from germline at one of its ends, possibly a read error. The chain has TRBV5-1 and TRBJ2-4, with 7 bases lining up with TRBD1. Germline assignment: CDR1 SGHRS and CDR2 YFSETQ. This CDR3 spans 15 amino acids. DNA for the CDR3: TGCGCCAGCAGCCGATTAGGACAGGCCACAAACATTCAGTACTTC. This translates into CASSRLGQATNIQYF.